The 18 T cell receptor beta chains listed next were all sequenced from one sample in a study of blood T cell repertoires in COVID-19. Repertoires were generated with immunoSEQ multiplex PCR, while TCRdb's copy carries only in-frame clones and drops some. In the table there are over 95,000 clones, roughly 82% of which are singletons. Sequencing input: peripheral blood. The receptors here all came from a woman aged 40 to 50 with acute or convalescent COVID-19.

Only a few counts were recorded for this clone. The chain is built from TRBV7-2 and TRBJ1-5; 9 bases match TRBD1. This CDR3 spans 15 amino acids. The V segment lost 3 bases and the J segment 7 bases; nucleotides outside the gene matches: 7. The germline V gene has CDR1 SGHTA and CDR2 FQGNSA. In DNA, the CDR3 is TGTGCCAGCAGCTTCGGACAGGGGCAGGGGCAGCCCCAGCATTTT. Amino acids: CASSFGQGQGQPQHF.

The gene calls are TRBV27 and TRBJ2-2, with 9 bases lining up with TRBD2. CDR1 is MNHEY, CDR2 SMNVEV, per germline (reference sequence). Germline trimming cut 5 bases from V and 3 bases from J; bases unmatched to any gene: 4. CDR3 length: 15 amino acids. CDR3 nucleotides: TGTGCCAGCAGTCTCCAGCGGGGGGACACCGGGGAGCTGTTTTTT. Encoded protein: CASSLQRGDTGELFF.

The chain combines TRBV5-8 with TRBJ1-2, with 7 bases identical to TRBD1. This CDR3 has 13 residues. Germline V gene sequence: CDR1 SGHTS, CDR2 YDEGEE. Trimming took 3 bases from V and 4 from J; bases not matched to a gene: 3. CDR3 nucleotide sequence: TGTGCCAGCAGCTGGCCAGGGGGCTATGGCTACACCTTC. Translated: CASSWPGGYGYTF.

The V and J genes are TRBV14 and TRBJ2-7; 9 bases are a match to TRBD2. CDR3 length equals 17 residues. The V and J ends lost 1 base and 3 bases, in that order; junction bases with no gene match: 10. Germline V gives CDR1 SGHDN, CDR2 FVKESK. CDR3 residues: CASSQGFPSGGNYEQYF. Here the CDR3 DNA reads TGTGCCAGCAGCCAAGGCTTTCCGAGCGGGGGGAACTACGAGCAGTACTTC.

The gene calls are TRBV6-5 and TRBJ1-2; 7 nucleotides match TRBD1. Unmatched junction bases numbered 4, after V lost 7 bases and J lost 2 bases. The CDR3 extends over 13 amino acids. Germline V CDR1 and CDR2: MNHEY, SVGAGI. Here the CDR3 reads CASIPTGNYGYTF. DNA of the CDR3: TGTGCCAGCATACCGACAGGGAACTATGGCTACACCTTC.

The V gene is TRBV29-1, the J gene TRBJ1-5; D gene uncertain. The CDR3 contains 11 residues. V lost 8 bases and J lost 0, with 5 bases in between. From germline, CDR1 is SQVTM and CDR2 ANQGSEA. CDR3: CSLVSNQPQHF. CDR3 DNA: TGCAGCCTCGTTAGCAATCAGCCCCAGCATTTT.

In nucleotides, the CDR3 is TGCGCCAGCAGTGAGTCCGGACAGGCAATTACAGATACGCAGTATTTT. The encoded protein is CASSESGQAITDTQYF. This sequence joins TRBV10-1 and TRBJ2-3; 7 bases are a match to TRBD1. CDR1 is WNHNN and CDR2 is SYGVQD in the germline V gene (reference sequence). The CDR3 spans 16 residues. Trimming cost V 0 bases and J 3 bases; bases outside gene matches: 6.

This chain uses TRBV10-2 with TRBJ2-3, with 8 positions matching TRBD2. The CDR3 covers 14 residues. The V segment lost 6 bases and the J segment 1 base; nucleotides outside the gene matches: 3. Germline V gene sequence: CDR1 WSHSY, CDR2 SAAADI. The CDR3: CASRRRGGTDTQYF. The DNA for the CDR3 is TGCGCCAGCAGGAGGCGGGGGGGCACAGATACGCAGTATTTT.

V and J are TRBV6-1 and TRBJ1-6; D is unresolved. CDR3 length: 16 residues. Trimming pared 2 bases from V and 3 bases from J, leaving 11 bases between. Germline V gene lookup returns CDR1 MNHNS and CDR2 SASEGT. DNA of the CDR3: TGTGCCAGCAGTGAACACGAGGAGTACTATAATTCACCCCTCCACTTT. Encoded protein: CASSEHEEYYNSPLHF.

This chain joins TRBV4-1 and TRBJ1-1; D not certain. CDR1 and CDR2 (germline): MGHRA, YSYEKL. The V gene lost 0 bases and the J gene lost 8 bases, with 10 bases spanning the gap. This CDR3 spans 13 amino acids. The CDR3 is CASSQDQGGEAFF. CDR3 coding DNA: TGCGCCAGCAGCCAAGATCAAGGAGGGGAAGCTTTCTTT.

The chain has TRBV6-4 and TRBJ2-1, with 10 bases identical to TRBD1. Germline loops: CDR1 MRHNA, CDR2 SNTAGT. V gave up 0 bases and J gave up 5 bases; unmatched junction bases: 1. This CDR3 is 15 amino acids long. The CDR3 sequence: CASSDSGTGDNEQFF. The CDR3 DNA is TGTGCCAGCAGTGACTCTGGGACAGGGGACAATGAGCAGTTCTTC.

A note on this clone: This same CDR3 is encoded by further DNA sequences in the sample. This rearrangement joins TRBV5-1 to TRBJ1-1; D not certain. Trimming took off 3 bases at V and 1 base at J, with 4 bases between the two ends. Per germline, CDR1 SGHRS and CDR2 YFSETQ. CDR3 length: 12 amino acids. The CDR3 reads CASSSGNTEAFF. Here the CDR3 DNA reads TGCGCCAGCAGCTCCGGGAACACTGAAGCTTTCTTT.

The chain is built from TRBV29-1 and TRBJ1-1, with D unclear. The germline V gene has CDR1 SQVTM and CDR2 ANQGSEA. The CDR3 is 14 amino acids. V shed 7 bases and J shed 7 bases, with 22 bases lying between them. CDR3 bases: TGCAGCGGGTCCTCCAGCTCGGCGCGGAGTGAAGCTTTCTTT. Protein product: CSGSSSSARSEAFF.

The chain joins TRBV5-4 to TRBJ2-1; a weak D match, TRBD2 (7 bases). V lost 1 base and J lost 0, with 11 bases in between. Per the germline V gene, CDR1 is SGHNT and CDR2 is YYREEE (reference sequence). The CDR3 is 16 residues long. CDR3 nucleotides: TGTGCCAGCAGCTTGCCGGGGGGCTTCTCCTACAATGAGCAGTTCTTC. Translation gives CASSLPGGFSYNEQFF.

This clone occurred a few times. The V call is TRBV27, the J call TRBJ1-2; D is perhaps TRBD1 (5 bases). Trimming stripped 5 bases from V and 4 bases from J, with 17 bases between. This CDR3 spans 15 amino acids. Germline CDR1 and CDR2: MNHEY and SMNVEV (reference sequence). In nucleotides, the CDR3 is TGTGCCAGCAGTCCCCAATTGGGTGACAGCTATGGCTACACCTTC. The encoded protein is CASSPQLGDSYGYTF.

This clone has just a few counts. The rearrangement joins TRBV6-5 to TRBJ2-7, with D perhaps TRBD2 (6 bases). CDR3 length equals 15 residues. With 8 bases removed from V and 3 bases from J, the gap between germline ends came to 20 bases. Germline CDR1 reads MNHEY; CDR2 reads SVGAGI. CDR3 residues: CASLEVGTPNYEQYF. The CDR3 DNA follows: TGTGCCAGCCTCGAAGTCGGGACTCCGAACTACGAGCAGTACTTC.

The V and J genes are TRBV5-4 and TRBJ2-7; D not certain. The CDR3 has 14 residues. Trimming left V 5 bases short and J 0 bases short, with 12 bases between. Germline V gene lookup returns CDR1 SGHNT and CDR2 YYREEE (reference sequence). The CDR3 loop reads CASRPSPSSYEQYF. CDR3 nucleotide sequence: TGTGCCAGCAGACCCTCCCCGAGCTCCTACGAGCAGTACTTC.

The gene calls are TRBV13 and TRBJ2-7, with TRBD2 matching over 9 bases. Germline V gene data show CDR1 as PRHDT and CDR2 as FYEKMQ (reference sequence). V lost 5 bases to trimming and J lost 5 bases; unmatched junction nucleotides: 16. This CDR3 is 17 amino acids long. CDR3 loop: CASSPFRGGAFVHEQYF. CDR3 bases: TGTGCCAGCAGCCCCTTCCGCGGGGGGGCCTTCGTCCACGAGCAGTACTTC.